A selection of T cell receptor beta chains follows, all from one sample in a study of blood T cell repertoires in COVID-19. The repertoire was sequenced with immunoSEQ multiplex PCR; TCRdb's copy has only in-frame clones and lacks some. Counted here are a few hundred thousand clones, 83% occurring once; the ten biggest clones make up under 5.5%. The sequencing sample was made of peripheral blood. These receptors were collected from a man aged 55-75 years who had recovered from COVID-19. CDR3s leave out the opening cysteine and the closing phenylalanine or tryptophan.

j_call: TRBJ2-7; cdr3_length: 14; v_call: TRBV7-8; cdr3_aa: ASSPRGSGSSYEQY
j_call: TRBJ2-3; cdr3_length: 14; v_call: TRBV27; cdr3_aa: ASSSQTGQGADTQY
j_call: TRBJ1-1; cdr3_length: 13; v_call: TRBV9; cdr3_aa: ASSVGAGGNAEAF
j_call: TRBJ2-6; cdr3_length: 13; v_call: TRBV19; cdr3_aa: ASSTPSAGANVLT
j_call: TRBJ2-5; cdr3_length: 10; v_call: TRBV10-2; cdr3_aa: ASRDRAGTQY
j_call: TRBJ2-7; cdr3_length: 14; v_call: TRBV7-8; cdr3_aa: ASSLGSGQVLVEQY
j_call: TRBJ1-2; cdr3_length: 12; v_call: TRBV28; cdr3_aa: ASSLPQGNYGYT
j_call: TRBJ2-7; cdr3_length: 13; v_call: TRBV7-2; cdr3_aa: ASSPPSGGSYEQY
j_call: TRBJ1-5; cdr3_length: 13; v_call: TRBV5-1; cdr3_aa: ASSPTGVSNQPQH
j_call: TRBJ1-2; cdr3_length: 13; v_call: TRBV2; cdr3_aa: ASSENQGAGYGYT
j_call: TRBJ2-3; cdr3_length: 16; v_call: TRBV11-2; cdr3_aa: ASSRTGGVLHSTDTQY
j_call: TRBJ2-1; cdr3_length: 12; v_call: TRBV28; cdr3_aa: ASRVRSLGNEQF
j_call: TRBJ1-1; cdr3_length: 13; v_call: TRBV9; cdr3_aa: ASSVVGSRNTEAF
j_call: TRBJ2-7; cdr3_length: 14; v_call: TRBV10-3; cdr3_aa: AISGKTSGLPYEQY
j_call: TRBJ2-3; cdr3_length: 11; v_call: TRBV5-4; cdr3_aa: ASSLAGGDTQY
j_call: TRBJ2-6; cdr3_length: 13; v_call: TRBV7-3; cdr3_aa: ASSLVSTGANVLT
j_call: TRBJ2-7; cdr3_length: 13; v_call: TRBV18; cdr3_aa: ASSPQGQLAYEQY
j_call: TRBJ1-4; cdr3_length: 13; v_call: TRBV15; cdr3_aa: ATSRDRQGNEKLF
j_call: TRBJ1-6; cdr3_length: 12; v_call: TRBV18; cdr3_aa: ASSRDRENSPLH